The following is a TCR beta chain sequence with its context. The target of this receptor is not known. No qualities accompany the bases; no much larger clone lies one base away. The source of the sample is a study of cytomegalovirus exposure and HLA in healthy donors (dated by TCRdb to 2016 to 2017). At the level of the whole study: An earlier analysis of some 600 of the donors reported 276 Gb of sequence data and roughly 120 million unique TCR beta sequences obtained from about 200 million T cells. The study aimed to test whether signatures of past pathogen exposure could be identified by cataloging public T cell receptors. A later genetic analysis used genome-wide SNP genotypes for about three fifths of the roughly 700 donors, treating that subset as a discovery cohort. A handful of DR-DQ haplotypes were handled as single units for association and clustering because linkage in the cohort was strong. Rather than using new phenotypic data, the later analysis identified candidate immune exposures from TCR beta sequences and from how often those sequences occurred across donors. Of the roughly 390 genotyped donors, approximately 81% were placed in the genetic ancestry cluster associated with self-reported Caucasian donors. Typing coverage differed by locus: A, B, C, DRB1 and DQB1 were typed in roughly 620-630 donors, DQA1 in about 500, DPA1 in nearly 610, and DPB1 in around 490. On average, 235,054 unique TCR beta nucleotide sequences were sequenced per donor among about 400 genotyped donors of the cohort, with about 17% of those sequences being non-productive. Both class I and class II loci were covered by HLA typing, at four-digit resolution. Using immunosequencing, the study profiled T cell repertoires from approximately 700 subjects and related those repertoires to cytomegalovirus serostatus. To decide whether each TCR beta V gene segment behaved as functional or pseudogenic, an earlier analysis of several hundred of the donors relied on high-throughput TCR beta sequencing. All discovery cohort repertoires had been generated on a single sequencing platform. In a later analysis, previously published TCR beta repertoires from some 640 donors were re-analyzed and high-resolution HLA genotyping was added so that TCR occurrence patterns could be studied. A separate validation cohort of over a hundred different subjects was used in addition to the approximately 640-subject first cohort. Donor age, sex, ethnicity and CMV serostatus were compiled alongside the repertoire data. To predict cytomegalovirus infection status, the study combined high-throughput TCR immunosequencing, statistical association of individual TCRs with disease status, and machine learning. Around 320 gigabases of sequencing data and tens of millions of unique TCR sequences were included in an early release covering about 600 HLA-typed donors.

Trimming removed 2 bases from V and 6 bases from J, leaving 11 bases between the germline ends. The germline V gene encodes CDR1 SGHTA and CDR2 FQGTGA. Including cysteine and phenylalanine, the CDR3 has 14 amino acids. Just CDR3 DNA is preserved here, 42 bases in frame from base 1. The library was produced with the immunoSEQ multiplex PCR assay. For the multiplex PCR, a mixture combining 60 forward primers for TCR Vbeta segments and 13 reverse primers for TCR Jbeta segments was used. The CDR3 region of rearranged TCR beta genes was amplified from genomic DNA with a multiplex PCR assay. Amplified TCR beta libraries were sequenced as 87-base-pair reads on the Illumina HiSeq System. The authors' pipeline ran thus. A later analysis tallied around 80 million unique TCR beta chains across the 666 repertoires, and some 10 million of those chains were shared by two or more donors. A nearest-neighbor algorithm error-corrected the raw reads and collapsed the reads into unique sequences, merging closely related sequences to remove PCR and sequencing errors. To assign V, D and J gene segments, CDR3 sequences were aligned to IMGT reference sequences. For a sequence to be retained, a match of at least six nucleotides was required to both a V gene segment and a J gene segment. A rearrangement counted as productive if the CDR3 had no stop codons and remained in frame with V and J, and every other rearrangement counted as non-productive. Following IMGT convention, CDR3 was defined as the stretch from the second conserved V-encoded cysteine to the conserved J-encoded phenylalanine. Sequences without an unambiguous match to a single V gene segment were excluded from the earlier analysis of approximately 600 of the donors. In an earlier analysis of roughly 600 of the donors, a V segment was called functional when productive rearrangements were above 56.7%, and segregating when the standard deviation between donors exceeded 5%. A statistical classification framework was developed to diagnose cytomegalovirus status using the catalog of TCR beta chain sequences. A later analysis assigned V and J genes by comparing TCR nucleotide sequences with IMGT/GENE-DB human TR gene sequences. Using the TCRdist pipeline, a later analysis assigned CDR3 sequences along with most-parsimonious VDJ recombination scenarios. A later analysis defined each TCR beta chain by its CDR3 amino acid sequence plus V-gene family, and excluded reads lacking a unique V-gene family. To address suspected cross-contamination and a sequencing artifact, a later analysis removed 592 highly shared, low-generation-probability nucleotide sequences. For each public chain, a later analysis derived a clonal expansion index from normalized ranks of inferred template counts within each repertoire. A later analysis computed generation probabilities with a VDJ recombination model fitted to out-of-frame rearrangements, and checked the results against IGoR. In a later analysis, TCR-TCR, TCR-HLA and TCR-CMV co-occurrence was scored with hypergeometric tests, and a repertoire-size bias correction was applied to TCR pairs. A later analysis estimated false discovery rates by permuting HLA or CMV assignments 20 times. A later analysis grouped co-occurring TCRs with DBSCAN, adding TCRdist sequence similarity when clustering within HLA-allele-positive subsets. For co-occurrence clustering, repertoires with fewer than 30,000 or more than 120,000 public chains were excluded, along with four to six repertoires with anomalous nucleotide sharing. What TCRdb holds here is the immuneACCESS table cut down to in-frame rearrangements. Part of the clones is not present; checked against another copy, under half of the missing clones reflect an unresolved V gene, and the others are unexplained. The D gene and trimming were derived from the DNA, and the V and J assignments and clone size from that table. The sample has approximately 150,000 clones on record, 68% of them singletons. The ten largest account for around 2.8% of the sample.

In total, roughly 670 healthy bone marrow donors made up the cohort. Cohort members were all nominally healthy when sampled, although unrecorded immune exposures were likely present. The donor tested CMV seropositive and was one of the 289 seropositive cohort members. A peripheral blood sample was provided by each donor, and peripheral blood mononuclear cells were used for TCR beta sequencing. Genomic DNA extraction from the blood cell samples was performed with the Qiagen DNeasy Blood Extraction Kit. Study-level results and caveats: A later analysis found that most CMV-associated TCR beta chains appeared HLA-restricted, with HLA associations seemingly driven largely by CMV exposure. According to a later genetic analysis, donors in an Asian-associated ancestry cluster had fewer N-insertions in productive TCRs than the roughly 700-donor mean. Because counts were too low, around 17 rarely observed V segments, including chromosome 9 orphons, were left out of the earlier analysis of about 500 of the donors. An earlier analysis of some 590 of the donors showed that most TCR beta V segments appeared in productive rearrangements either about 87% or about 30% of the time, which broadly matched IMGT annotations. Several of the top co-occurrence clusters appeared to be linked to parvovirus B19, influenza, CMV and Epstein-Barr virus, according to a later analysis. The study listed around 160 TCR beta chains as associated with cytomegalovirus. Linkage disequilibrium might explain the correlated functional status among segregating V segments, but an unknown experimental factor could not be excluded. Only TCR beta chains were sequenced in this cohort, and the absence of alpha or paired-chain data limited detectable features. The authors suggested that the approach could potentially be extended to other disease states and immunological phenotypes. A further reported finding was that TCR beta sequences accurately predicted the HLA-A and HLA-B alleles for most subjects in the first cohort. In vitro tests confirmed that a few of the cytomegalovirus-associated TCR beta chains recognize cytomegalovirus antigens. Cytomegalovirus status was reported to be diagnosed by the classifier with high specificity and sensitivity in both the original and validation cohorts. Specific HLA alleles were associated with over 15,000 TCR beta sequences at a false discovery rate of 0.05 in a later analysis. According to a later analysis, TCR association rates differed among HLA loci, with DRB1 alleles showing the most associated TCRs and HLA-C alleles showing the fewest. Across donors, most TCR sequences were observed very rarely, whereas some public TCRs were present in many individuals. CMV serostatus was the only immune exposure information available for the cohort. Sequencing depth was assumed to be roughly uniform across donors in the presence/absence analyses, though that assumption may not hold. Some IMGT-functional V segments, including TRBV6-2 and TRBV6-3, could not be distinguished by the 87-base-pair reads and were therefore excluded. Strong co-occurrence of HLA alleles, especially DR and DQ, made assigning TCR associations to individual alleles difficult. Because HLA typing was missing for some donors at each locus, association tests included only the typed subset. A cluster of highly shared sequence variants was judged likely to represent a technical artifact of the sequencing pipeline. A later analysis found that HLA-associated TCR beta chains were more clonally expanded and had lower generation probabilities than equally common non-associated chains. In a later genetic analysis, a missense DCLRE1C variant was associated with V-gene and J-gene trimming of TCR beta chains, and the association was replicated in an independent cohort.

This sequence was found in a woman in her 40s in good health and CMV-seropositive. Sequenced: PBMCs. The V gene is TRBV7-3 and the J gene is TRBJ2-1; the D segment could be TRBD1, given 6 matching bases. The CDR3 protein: CASSLGGAVNEQFF. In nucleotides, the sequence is TGTGCCAGCAGCTTAGGGGGCGCGGTCAATGAGCAGTTCTTC.